This entry concerns a single TCR beta chain. Its target is not known. This CDR3 region has 17 residues. In germline, CDR1 is MNHEY, CDR2 SVGAGI. V gave up 2 bases and J gave up 0 bases, with 16 bases separating them. This record belongs to a study of CD8 T cells in Susac syndrome. Study-level findings and limits: A relatively small number of individuals underwent TCR sequencing and HLA analysis.

The study sequenced TCR beta in blood CD8+ and CD4+ T cells. TEMRA cells were FACS-enriched, while CD8+ and CD4+ T cells were negatively isolated. Random hexamers primed reverse transcription of about 0.5 to 1 ug RNA. The authors amplified TCR beta CDR3 across 54 Vbeta and 13 Jbeta using immunoSEQ multiplex PCR. MiXCR was run by TCRdb on the immunoSEQ multiplex PCR reads, yielding one entry per CDR3 protein. The table includes 170,000 or so distinct CDR3 sequences, about 94% detected once. Sequenced input: CD4+ T cells from PBMCs. The V gene is TRBV6-5, the J gene TRBJ1-1, with D possibly matching TRBD1 (6 bases). The sequence was obtained from a human donor with multiple sclerosis. CDR3 bases: TGTGCCAGCAGTTACACCATAACGGGACACCTGAACACTGAAGCTTTCTTT. This translates into CASSYTITGHLNTEAFF.